The clone carrying this T cell receptor beta chain was seen a handful of times. Its cognate antigen is unknown. These data belong to a study of radiotherapy plus CTLA-4 blockade in lung cancer. Background on the study: An objective response was seen in 18% of patients, and disease control in 25% to 40%. Study results and caveats: Radiotherapy plus ipilimumab was followed by expansion in blood of tumor-derived TCR clones. Early blood T cell clone changes and increased post-radiation serum interferon-beta were reportedly the strongest response predictors.

CTLA-4 blockade using ipilimumab, together with focal radiation, was received by patients with chemo-refractory metastatic non-small-cell lung cancer. V gave up 3 bases and J gave up 2 bases, with 10 bases separating them. This CDR3 has 15 residues. Germline V lookup: CDR1 KGHSH, CDR2 LQKENI. Generated by immunoSEQ multiplex PCR, the TCRdb table keeps only in-frame clones and is missing some. There are about 80,000 clones in the sample; around 87% occur only once, and 2% to 2.5% lies in the top ten. The chain couples TRBV18 to TRBJ2-2; D possibly corresponds to TRBD1 (6 bases). This TCR was recovered from a human donor with non-small cell lung cancer who had a partial response to radiotherapy plus ipilimumab. The sequencing used peripheral blood, collected from a patient treated with radiotherapy plus ipilimumab. The CDR3 sequence is CASSPGTTNTGELFF. The CDR3 nucleotides are TGTGCCAGCTCACCCGGGACAACCAACACCGGGGAGCTGTTTTTT.